Sequencing of this TCR beta chain was carried out in a study of shared clonotypes between healthy human individuals. Study-wide results and limits: Naive CD4 clonotypes were shared across a few donors at about 5.2%.

Only in-frame clones appear in the TCRdb table, and some are missing; sequencing was by immunoSEQ multiplex PCR. Altogether approximately 650,000 clones are present, around 95% being singletons, with the ten largest covering over 0.09%. As for this clone: Its antigen remains unidentified.

From germline, CDR1 is MDHEN and CDR2 SYDVKM. The junction had 7 bases not matched to a gene; V was cut back by 8 bases and J by 4 bases. There are 14 residues in the CDR3. As defined, naive CD8 cells were CD45RO-negative and positively selected for CCR7, with terminally differentiated effector memory CD45RA+ cells excluded. The sample taken for sequencing was naive CD8+ T cells sorted from blood. The TCR sequence derives from a young woman in good health. The J gene is TRBJ2-1, the V gene TRBV28, with 8 bases lining up with TRBD1. The CDR3 DNA sequence: TGTGCCAGCTTGAGGACAGGGTCGTACAATGAGCAGTTCTTC. This gives the protein CASLRTGSYNEQFF.